The 17 T cell receptor beta chains in this list originate from one sample, sequenced in a study of T cell responses to AZD1222 COVID-19 vaccine. Using immunoSEQ multiplex PCR, the repertoire was profiled, and TCRdb retains in-frame clones only, with some absent. The table lists around 110,000 clones, 85% to 95% of them singletons. This specimen consisted of peripheral blood, obtained on day 0 of AZD1222 vaccination. Receptor source: an adult in good health.

This clone was seen only a few times. This rearrangement joins TRBV7-9 to TRBJ2-7; D is possibly TRBD2 (6 bases). The CDR3 extends over 14 amino acids. Germline V lookup: CDR1 SEHNR, CDR2 FQNEAQ (reference sequence). The CDR3 is CASGSLEVWYEQYF. For the CDR3, the DNA is TGTGCGTCCGGGAGTCTAGAGGTGTGGTACGAGCAGTACTTC.

V is TRBV15 and J is TRBJ1-4; D is ambiguous. Germline CDR1 is LNHNV and CDR2 is YYDKDF (reference sequence). Trimming left V 3 bases short and J 5 bases short, with 4 bases between. The CDR3 is 12 residues long. CDR3 nucleotide sequence: TGTGCCACCAGCAGGGTAAATGAAAAACTGTTTTTT. Encoded protein: CATSRVNEKLFF.

The chain carries TRBV7-2 and TRBJ1-2; unclear D gene. Germline V gives CDR1 SGHTA, CDR2 FQGNSA. V lost 4 bases and J lost 5, with 14 bases in between. The CDR3 loop spans 14 amino acids. CDR3 sequence: CASSSEPSPYGYTF. The DNA of the CDR3 is TGTGCCAGCAGCTCCGAACCTAGTCCGTATGGCTACACCTTC.

The V and J genes are TRBV7-9 and TRBJ1-1; no clear D gene. Germline lookup yields CDR1 SEHNR and CDR2 FQNEAQ (reference sequence). The germline V and J ends were trimmed by 1 base and 1 base, with 13 bases remaining between them. The CDR3 is 16 amino acids. The CDR3 sequence is CASSLEGSVKNTEAFF. The DNA for the CDR3 is TGTGCCAGCAGCTTAGAGGGTAGCGTAAAGAACACTGAAGCTTTCTTT.

The chain recombines TRBV18 with TRBJ2-5; 7 bases align to TRBD1. CDR3 length: 12 amino acids. Germline CDR1 KGHSH, CDR2 LQKENI. After removal of 10 bases from V and 3 bases from J, the junction contained 5 bases not matched to a gene. The CDR3: CATLGTEETQYF. The CDR3 nucleotides read TGTGCCACCCTCGGGACAGAAGAGACCCAGTACTTC.

The V call is TRBV6-5, the J call TRBJ2-7; TRBD2 agrees at 11 bases. This CDR3 has 14 amino acids. CDR1 is MNHEY and CDR2 is SVGAGI in the germline V gene. V lost 5 bases and J lost 1; bases outside the gene matches: 1. The CDR3 sequence: CASSRLAGSYEQYF. The CDR3 coding sequence is TGTGCCAGCAGTCGACTAGCGGGGTCCTACGAGCAGTACTTC.

The rearrangement links TRBV10-2 to TRBJ1-6, with TRBD1 as a possible D gene (6 bases). The germline CDR1 and CDR2 sequences are WSHSY and SAAADI. With 7 bases removed from V and 0 bases from J, the gap between germline ends came to 13 bases. The CDR3 length is 16 residues. This CDR3 is CASTEGDLSYNSPLHF. The CDR3 DNA sequence: TGCGCCAGCACCGAGGGGGACCTCTCCTATAATTCACCCCTCCACTTT.

The rearrangement joins TRBV19 to TRBJ2-1; no definite D call. Trimming took off 2 bases at V and 10 bases at J, with 6 bases between the two ends. The germline CDR1 and CDR2 sequences are LNHDA and SQIVND (reference sequence). There are 11 residues in the CDR3. The CDR3 DNA reads as TGTGCCAGTAGTATACGTGGAGAGCAGTTCTTC. Its protein is CASSIRGEQFF.

This clone has just a few counts. In DNA, the CDR3 is TGTGCCAGCAGCGCCCAGGCTGTCCTGTACAATGAGCAGTTCTTC. Protein sequence: CASSAQAVLYNEQFF. The rearrangement uses TRBV9 and TRBJ2-1, with unresolved D. CDR3 length: 15 residues. Trimming stripped 3 bases from V and 4 bases from J, with 14 bases between. The V gene's germline CDR1 is SGDLS and CDR2 YYNGEE.

The chain recombines TRBV19 with TRBJ2-2, with a tentative D call TRBD1 (6 bases). V lost 8 bases, J lost 6 bases, and 19 bases lay in between. The CDR3 is made up of 15 amino acids. Germline V CDR1 and CDR2: LNHDA, SQIVND (reference sequence). The CDR3 DNA reads as TGTGCCAGTCTTCCGGGTTCCAGGGGAGCCGGGGAGCTGTTTTTT. It codes for CASLPGSRGAGELFF.

This sequence joins TRBV19 and TRBJ1-5; D gene unclear. The CDR3 has 15 residues. Germline V lookup: CDR1 LNHDA, CDR2 SQIVND (reference sequence). The V end lost 3 bases, the J end lost 2 bases, and 11 bases lay between the germline ends. The CDR3 nucleotides read TGTGCCAGTAGTATTTGGAAACGGGGCAATCAGCCCCAGCATTTT. Protein product: CASSIWKRGNQPQHF.

The V and J genes are TRBV12-5 and TRBJ1-6; no reliable D call. This CDR3 has 13 residues. V lost 0 bases and J 7 bases, leaving 4 bases between the germline ends. Looked up from germline, CDR1 is LGHNT and CDR2 is FRNRAP. The CDR3 protein is CASGLVLNSPLHF. In DNA, the CDR3 is TGTGCTAGTGGTTTGGTCCTGAATTCACCCCTCCACTTT.

This clone was recorded once. This chain's CDR3 is CASSFGGTDTQYF. In DNA, the CDR3 is TGTGCCAGCAGTTTTGGAGGAACAGATACGCAGTATTTT. The rearrangement joins TRBV27 to TRBJ2-3; possibly TRBD2 for D (5 bases). The germline V gene encodes CDR1 MNHEY and CDR2 SMNVEV (reference sequence). Trimming left V 3 bases short and J 3 bases short, with 7 bases between. CDR3 length: 13 residues.

The chain combines TRBV3-1 (or the pseudogene TRBV3-2) with TRBJ2-1; TRBD2 matches at 7 bases. J was trimmed by 8 bases and V by 4 bases; bases with no gene match: 14. Germline-derived CDR1 and CDR2 are LGHDT and YNNKEL (reference sequence). The CDR3 totals 16 residues. The CDR3 nucleotides are TGTGCCAGCAGCCCTAATTCTGGCGGGAGTTTCGATGAGCAGTTCTTC. Residues: CASSPNSGGSFDEQFF.

The chain recombines TRBV12-3 or TRBV12-4 with TRBJ2-7, with D unresolved. The V gene lost 7 bases and the J gene lost 4 bases, with 8 bases spanning the gap. The CDR3 runs 11 residues. Here the CDR3 reads CASTRGYEQYF. The CDR3 DNA is TGTGCCAGCACCCGAGGTTACGAGCAGTACTTC.

The chain links TRBV5-4 to TRBJ1-6, with 8 bases matching TRBD1. The CDR3 contains 13 residues. Germline trimming cut 5 bases from V and 10 bases from J; bases unmatched to any gene: 5. Germline V gene sequence: CDR1 SGHNT, CDR2 YYREEE (reference sequence). The CDR3 bases are TGTGCCAGCAGAGAGACAGGGGACTCACCCCTCCACTTT. Translation: CASRETGDSPLHF.

V gene TRBV4-1 combines with J gene TRBJ1-2; TRBD1 might be the D (5 bases). V lost 7 bases, J lost 4 bases, and 19 bases lay in between. The CDR3 extends over 15 amino acids. The germline CDR1 and CDR2 sequences are MGHRA and YSYEKL. The CDR3 DNA is TGCGCCAGCAATAGCCCAGCCAGGGATAGCTATGGCTACACCTTC. Protein sequence: CASNSPARDSYGYTF.